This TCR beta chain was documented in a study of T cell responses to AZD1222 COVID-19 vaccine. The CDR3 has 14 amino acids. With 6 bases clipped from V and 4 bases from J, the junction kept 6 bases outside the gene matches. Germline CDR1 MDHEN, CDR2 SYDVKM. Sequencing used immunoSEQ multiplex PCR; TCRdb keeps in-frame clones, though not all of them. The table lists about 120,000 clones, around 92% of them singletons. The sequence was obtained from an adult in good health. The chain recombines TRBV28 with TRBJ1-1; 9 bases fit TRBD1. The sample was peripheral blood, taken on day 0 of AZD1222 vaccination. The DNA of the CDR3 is TGTGCCAGCAGGGTAACAGGGGGCTTCACTGAAGCTTTCTTT. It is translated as CASRVTGGFTEAFF. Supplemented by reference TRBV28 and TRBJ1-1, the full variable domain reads DVKVTQSSRYLVKRTGEKVFLECVQDMDHENMFWYRQDPGLGLRLIYFSYDVKMKEKGDIPEGYSVSREKKERFSLILESASTNQTSMYLCASRVTGGFTEAFFGQGTRLTVV.